This TCR beta chain was sequenced for a study of T cells after posttransplantation cyclophosphamide. Sequencing was performed with immunoSEQ multiplex PCR; in TCRdb, only in-frame clones are kept and a portion is missing. The sample yields 9,700 or so clones, 70% to 90% seen once. The germline gives CDR1 SGHRS, CDR2 YFSETQ. The CDR3 is 16 amino acids. The V end lost 0 bases, the J end lost 3 bases, and 10 bases lay between the germline ends. Study-wide results and caveats: Later post-transplant blood repertoires were often dominated by donor CD8+ memory clones. Blood and skin or GI T cell repertoires showed limited TRB overlap.

Control samples came 1 year after myeloablative marrow transplants with methotrexate plus calcineurin inhibitor. Remarks on this clone: Its antigen is as yet unknown.

Sample: PBMCs, taken almost 450 days after allogeneic stem cell transplant with calcineurin inhibitor and methotrexate. The V and J genes are TRBV5-1 and TRBJ2-6; a weak D match, TRBD1 (5 bases). This TCR came from a male patient between 50 and 60 years old who received an allogeneic stem cell transplant from an unrelated donor, was CMV-positive, and had chronic GVHD only. Some T cells may possibly be graft donor cells. CDR3 in amino acids: CASSLGQFVGANVLTF. The CDR3 DNA reads TGCGCCAGCAGCTTGGGACAGTTTGTTGGGGCCAACGTCCTGACTTTC.